This T cell receptor beta chain was recorded in a study of blood T cells in healthy people across ages. With a J-beta primer mix and a sample-barcoded 5' primer, a second PCR ran about 7 to 11 cycles. With 12 random nucleotides, a template-switch adaptor tagged each individual cDNA molecule. TCRdb re-derived calls from the 5' RACE reads in MiXCR, one entry per CDR3 protein. Counted here are 550,000 to 800,000 distinct CDR3 sequences, roughly 21% occurring once; the ten biggest clones make up roughly 3.9%. V was shortened by 1 base and J by 2 bases, with 8 bases between the two germline ends. This CDR3 is 14 amino acids long. Looked up from germline, CDR1 is SGHRS and CDR2 is YFSETQ.

The specimen was blood. The chain uses TRBV5-1 and TRBJ2-3; no firm D call. The TCR originated in an older man in good health. The CDR3 nucleotides read TGCGCCAGCAGCTTGAGCGCTTTCACAGATACGCAGTATTTT. This gives the protein CASSLSAFTDTQYF.